This T cell receptor (beta chain) was recovered during a study of blood T cell repertoires in COVID-19. Overall study context: Acute and convalescent COVID-19 samples came from the United States, Italy and Spain.

Original processing notes: Quantification of nucleated cells was approximated via reference gene primer amplification. TCRdb's table, derived via immunoSEQ multiplex PCR, lists solely in-frame clones and lacks some. V, J and clone size derive from that table, while D and trimming were established from the DNA sequence. The sample includes 90,000 to 130,000 clones, approximately 90% of them seen just once. The CDR3 is 12 residues long. The V end lost 5 bases, the J end lost 5 bases, and 7 bases lay between the germline ends. This TCR came from a woman in her forties or fifties with acute or convalescent COVID-19. The chain links TRBV12-3 or TRBV12-4 to TRBJ1-5; D gene unclear. Sequenced: peripheral blood. The DNA of the CDR3 is TGTGCCAGCAGTCCCTATGATCAGCCCCAGCATTTT. The encoded protein is CASSPYDQPQHF.